The 30 T cell receptor beta chains given below trace back to one sample, sequenced in a study of T-cell memory formation after mild COVID-19. TCRdb passed the 5' RACE reads through MiXCR, listing each CDR3 protein once. The sample lists approximately 170,000 distinct CDR3 sequences; 13% were seen once. The sample was PBMCs or a T cell subset sorted from them (not recorded which). Receptors originate from a young man who had mild COVID-19 (a few samples of this study predate the infection). Cell type and time point are not known.

The V and J genes are TRBV5-1 and TRBJ2-3; 7 bases fit TRBD1. J lost 6 bases, V lost 3 bases, and 7 bases had no gene match. This CDR3 is 14 amino acids long. Per the germline V gene, CDR1 is SGHRS and CDR2 is YFSETQ. Written as DNA, the CDR3 is TGCGCCAGCAGCTCCGGCGGACAGGCGGATACGCAGTATTTT. Its protein is CASSSGGQADTQYF.

This chain joins TRBV7-2 and TRBJ2-7; D possibly uses TRBD1 or TRBD2 (6 bases each). The V end lost 5 bases, the J end lost 1 base, and 12 bases lay between the germline ends. The germline gives CDR1 SGHTA, CDR2 FQGNSA. The CDR3 runs 14 residues. The CDR3 region is CASSPGATSYEQYF. The CDR3 DNA is TGTGCCAGCAGCCCGGGGGCCACGTCCTACGAGCAGTACTTC.

This clonotype was seen more than once but under ten times. The chain joins TRBV2 to TRBJ1-3; D gene uncertain. CDR1 and CDR2 (germline): SNHLY, FYNNEI. This CDR3 contains 13 residues. Trimming removed 4 bases from V and 1 base from J, with 5 bases in between. DNA for the CDR3: TGTGCCAGCAGTGCCGTTTCTGGAAACACCATATATTTT. It translates to CASSAVSGNTIYF.

This clonotype was observed a handful of times. The chain is built from TRBV7-9 and TRBJ2-7; TRBD1 agrees at 9 bases. Germline V CDR1 and CDR2: SEHNR, FQNEAQ (reference sequence). V shed 4 bases and J 10 bases; nucleotides not matched to a gene: 8. This CDR3 has 13 residues. CDR3 sequence: CASSSTGGHLQYF. For the CDR3, the DNA is TGTGCCAGCAGCTCGACAGGGGGGCACCTCCAGTACTTC.

The chain is built from TRBV5-8 and TRBJ2-7, with D unclear. This CDR3 comprises 14 residues. Germline V gene data show CDR1 as SGHTS and CDR2 as YDEGEE. The V end lost 2 bases, the J end lost 6 bases, and 15 bases lay between the germline ends. CDR3 bases: TGTGCCAGCAGCTTTCGCGCAGGCTTGGGCGAGCAGTACTTC. Protein sequence: CASSFRAGLGEQYF.

In this sample, this clonotype turned up a few times. CDR3 sequence (DNA): TGTGCCAGCAGCCAAGTGGCGGGGGGGCTGGTATTCGAGACCCAGTACTTC. This sequence encodes CASSQVAGGLVFETQYF. V and J are TRBV4-2 and TRBJ2-5; 9 bases agree with TRBD2. This CDR3 is built from 17 residues. Germline V gene lookup returns CDR1 LGHNA and CDR2 YNFKEQ. Trimming removed 1 base from V and 5 bases from J; junction bases left unmatched: 11.

The chain has TRBV29-1 and TRBJ1-4, with D perhaps matching TRBD1 (5 bases). The CDR3 has 13 amino acids. V was pared by 3 bases and J by 8 bases, with 13 bases between. Germline V CDR1 and CDR2: SQVTM, ANQGSEA. As DNA, the CDR3 is TGCAGCGTTGAGCAGGGAGTCAGGGAAAAACTGTTTTTT. Its protein product is CSVEQGVREKLFF.

V usage is TRBV21-1 and J usage is TRBJ2-7; TRBD1 is the table's D call and was not checked against the DNA. TRBV21-1 corresponds to a pseudogene. CDR3 length: 15 amino acids. The CDR3 sequence is CASRRTGKVLREQYV. CDR3 DNA sequence: TGTGCCAGCAGGAGGACAGGGAAGGTTTTGCGCGAGCAGTACGTC.

This clonotype was detected only a few times. The V call is TRBV7-6, the J call TRBJ1-1; D gene unclear. The V gene's germline CDR1 is SGHVS and CDR2 FNYEAQ. Between the trimmed V and J ends, which lost 0 bases and 1 base, there was a span of 15 bases. This CDR3 has 17 residues. The CDR3 coding sequence is TGTGCCAGCAGCTTAGCTGGTGAGGGCCCTCCGAACACTGAAGCTTTCTTT. Its translation is CASSLAGEGPPNTEAFF.

The chain uses TRBV2 and TRBJ2-6, with D unresolved. Germline V gene data show CDR1 as SNHLY and CDR2 as FYNNEI. V lost 2 bases and J lost 4, with 12 bases in between. This CDR3 is 16 amino acids long. The CDR3 sequence is CASSESTVNGANVLTF. The CDR3 nucleotides read TGTGCCAGCAGTGAAAGTACAGTGAACGGGGCCAACGTCCTGACTTTC.

This clonotype has a count of ten or more. The chain combines TRBV5-5 with TRBJ2-7; D is unresolved. The V gene's germline CDR1 is SGHKS and CDR2 YYEKEE (reference sequence). Trimming took off 0 bases at V and 4 bases at J, with 14 bases between the two ends. There are 15 residues in the CDR3. CDR3 DNA: TGTGCCAGCAGCTTGGCTTACCAAACCATATACGAGCAGTACGTC. Residues: CASSLAYQTIYEQYV.

This clonotype has ten or more counts. This chain links TRBV6-2 or TRBV6-3 with TRBJ1-1, with 7 bases matching TRBD1. Germline V lookup: CDR1 MNHEY, CDR2 SVGEGT. After removal of 8 bases from V and 4 bases from J, the junction contained 7 bases not matched to a gene. This CDR3 comprises 13 residues. The CDR3 loop is CASALQGLTEAFF. CDR3 nucleotide sequence: TGTGCCAGCGCTTTACAGGGGCTCACTGAAGCTTTCTTT.

This chain connects TRBV5-1 to TRBJ2-7, with D perhaps matching TRBD1 (6 bases). Germline V lookup: CDR1 SGHRS, CDR2 YFSETQ. The CDR3 runs to 13 residues. Trimming stripped 8 bases from V and 5 bases from J, with 17 bases between. In DNA, the CDR3 is TGCGCCAGTACAAGAAGCAGGGGACACGAGCAGTACTTC. Translation gives CASTRSRGHEQYF. Using reference TRBV5-1 and TRBJ2-7 for the parts outside the CDR3, the full variable domain is KAGVTQTPRYLIKTRGQQVTLSCSPISGHRSVSWYQQTPGQGLQFLFEYFSETQRNKGNFPGRFSGRQFSNSRSEMNVSTLELGDSALYLCASTRSRGHEQYFGPGTRLTVT.

This clonotype was seen only a few times. The gene calls are TRBV10-3 and TRBJ2-6; D not resolved. The germline CDR1 and CDR2 sequences are ENHRY and SYGVKD. The CDR3 loop spans 13 amino acids. The V and J ends lost 8 bases and 1 base respectively, with 6 bases between them. The CDR3 DNA sequence: TGTGCCATCCTACAGTCTGGGGCCAACGTCCTGACTTTC. As protein: CAILQSGANVLTF.

This clonotype was recorded a few times. The chain uses TRBV11-3 and TRBJ2-3; D perhaps matches TRBD1 (6 bases). Trimming took off 0 bases at V and 4 bases at J, with 11 bases between the two ends. Germline loops: CDR1 SGHNT, CDR2 YENEEA. The length of the CDR3 is 15 residues. The CDR3 nucleotides read TGTGCCAGCAGCTTAGATATCGCAGGGGCAGATACGCAGTATTTT. It is translated as CASSLDIAGADTQYF.

The chain recombines TRBV12-3 or TRBV12-4 with TRBJ2-2; tentatively, D is TRBD1 (6 bases). Trimming left V 6 bases short and J 1 base short, with 9 bases between. The CDR3 is made up of 14 amino acids. CDR3 nucleotide sequence: TGTGCCAGCAGGACGGGACAGAACACCGGGGAGCTGTTTTTT. It is translated as CASRTGQNTGELFF.

This clonotype occurred a few times. The CDR3 region is CASSGPGGDNQPQHF. For the CDR3, the DNA is TGTGCCAGCAGTGGACCTGGGGGGGATAATCAGCCCCAGCATTTT. V is TRBV25-1 and J is TRBJ1-5; possible D gene TRBD1, 5 bases. Trimming shortened V by 4 bases and J by 4 bases, and 14 bases separated the two germline ends. CDR3 length equals 15 residues. Germline CDR1 and CDR2: MGHDK and SYGVNS.

The table lists this clonotype with a few counts. The rearrangement uses TRBV7-2 and TRBJ2-7; 8 positions agree with TRBD1. With 7 bases clipped from V and 0 bases from J, the junction kept 8 bases outside the gene matches. The CDR3 runs to 15 residues. Looked up from germline, CDR1 is SGHTA and CDR2 is FQGNSA. CDR3: CASTERTGYSYEQYF. The DNA for the CDR3 is TGTGCCAGCACCGAGAGGACAGGGTACTCCTACGAGCAGTACTTC.

The V and J genes are TRBV23-1 and TRBJ2-3; 11 bases match TRBD2. TRBV23-1 is noted as an ORF with a role that remains uncertain. The V segment lost 6 bases and the J segment 0 bases; nucleotides outside the gene matches: 8. This CDR3 region has 17 residues. CDR3 bases: TGCGCCAGCAGCCGAACGGGACTAGCGGATAGCACAGATACGCAGTATTTT. It specifies CASSRTGLADSTDTQYF.

This chain links TRBV7-2 with TRBJ2-5; the D gene could be TRBD1 or TRBD2 (7 bases each). CDR1 is SGHTA, CDR2 FQGNSA, per germline. Trimming took 5 bases from V and 9 from J, leaving 19 bases between them. The CDR3 covers 14 residues. The CDR3 DNA follows: TGTGCCAGCAGCCTCAGGGGGAGGGCGGAGGCCCAGTACTTC. Residues: CASSLRGRAEAQYF.

V is TRBV24-1 and J is TRBJ2-3; D is undetermined. In germline, CDR1 is KGHDR, CDR2 SFDVKD. The CDR3 spans 14 residues. V shed 4 bases and J shed 6 bases, with 13 bases lying between them. The CDR3 coding sequence is TGTGCCACCAGTGACCGCTCAGCACACGATACGCAGTATTTT. Residues: CATSDRSAHDTQYF.

The CDR3, as DNA: TGTGCCAGCTCACCCAGGGGACAGCTTAACTATGGCTACACCTTC. This translates into CASSPRGQLNYGYTF. The chain is built from TRBV18 and TRBJ1-2, with TRBD1 identical over 7 bases. The CDR3 loop spans 15 amino acids. V gave up 3 bases and J gave up 1 base; unmatched junction bases: 5. CDR1 and CDR2 from the germline V gene are KGHSH and LQKENI.

This clonotype came up a few times. The V gene is TRBV7-9, the J gene TRBJ2-3; possibly TRBD1 for D (5 bases). This CDR3 spans 16 amino acids. V was shortened by 5 bases and J by 0 bases, with 15 bases between the two germline ends. The germline gives CDR1 SEHNR, CDR2 FQNEAQ (reference sequence). CDR3 sequence (DNA): TGTGCCAGCAGCCCCCGTTGGACAACTAGCACAGATACGCAGTATTTT. It specifies CASSPRWTTSTDTQYF.

This clonotype was picked up a small number of times. The rearrangement uses TRBV5-1 and TRBJ1-6, with D possibly being TRBD1 (5 bases). Germline values: CDR1 SGHRS, CDR2 YFSETQ. This CDR3 comprises 15 residues. Trimming cost V 0 bases and J 7 bases, with 11 bases left between them. In nucleotides, the CDR3 is TGCGCCAGCAGCTTGGTTTCCGGGGGGAATTCACCCCTCCACTTT. Residues: CASSLVSGGNSPLHF. The whole variable domain, remainder taken from reference TRBV5-1 and TRBJ1-6, is KAGVTQTPRYLIKTRGQQVTLSCSPISGHRSVSWYQQTPGQGLQFLFEYFSETQRNKGNFPGRFSGRQFSNSRSEMNVSTLELGDSALYLCASSLVSGGNSPLHFGNGTRLTVT.

The J gene is TRBJ1-2, the V gene TRBV12-3 or TRBV12-4; D call uncertain. Trimming removed 3 bases at V and 3 bases at J, with 11 bases between. This CDR3 spans 14 amino acids. The CDR3 nucleotides read TGTGCCAGCAGTTTTAATCCAGAGTACTATGGCTACACCTTC. Its translation is CASSFNPEYYGYTF.

The chain combines TRBV4-1 with TRBJ1-4; D call uncertain. V dropped 1 base and J dropped 7 bases, with 10 bases sitting between them. Germline V gives CDR1 MGHRA, CDR2 YSYEKL. CDR3 length: 14 amino acids. The chain's CDR3 is CASSQAGDLEKLFF. CDR3 sequence (DNA): TGCGCCAGCAGCCAAGCGGGCGACCTTGAAAAACTGTTTTTT.

V is TRBV7-8 and J is TRBJ1-2, with D unclear. The CDR3 is made up of 12 amino acids. Trimming took 3 bases from V and 6 from J, leaving 8 bases between them. In germline, CDR1 is SGHVS, CDR2 FQNEAQ. DNA of the CDR3: TGTGCCAGCAGCTTTACGGGGAATGGCTACACCTTC. Protein product: CASSFTGNGYTF.

This clonotype was recorded only once. The chain joins TRBV29-1 to TRBJ2-1; a weak D match, TRBD2 (5 bases). The CDR3 is made up of 13 amino acids. CDR1 SQVTM and CDR2 ANQGSEA come from the germline V gene. V was shortened by 5 bases and J by 5 bases, with 13 bases between the two germline ends. Written as DNA, the CDR3 is TGCAGCGTTCGGCACGCGGGCCACAATGAGCAGTTCTTC. It yields the protein CSVRHAGHNEQFF.

This clonotype was recorded a few times. The gene calls are TRBV5-1 and TRBJ1-1; 7 bases agree with TRBD1. Germline values: CDR1 SGHRS, CDR2 YFSETQ. The CDR3 length is 20 residues. The junction had 23 bases not matched to a gene; V was cut back by 1 base and J by 5 bases. In DNA, the CDR3 is TGCGCCAGCAGCTTGCCAGAGGGGGCGCGTAGCCCGGGAAATCCTACTGAAGCTTTCTTT. Translation: CASSLPEGARSPGNPTEAFF.

This clonotype appeared many times. This rearrangement joins TRBV12-3 or TRBV12-4 to TRBJ1-5, with D possibly being TRBD1 (6 bases). CDR3 size: 15 residues. V lost 6 bases, J lost 1 base, and 13 bases lay in between. The CDR3, as DNA: TGTGCCAGCAGGTCAGGGGTTTCGAGCAATCAGCCCCAGCATTTT. It translates to CASRSGVSSNQPQHF.